These T cell receptor beta chains were read from a single sample in a study of cytomegalovirus exposure and HLA in healthy donors. Libraries were prepared by immunoSEQ multiplex PCR; TCRdb keeps only in-frame clonotypes and omits some of them. The profile shows around 150,000 clones, about 77% of them singletons. Material: PBMCs. The receptor set was obtained from a woman between 40 and 55 years old in good health and CMV-seropositive. Each CDR3 is given with its conserved first and last residue. The D gene is left open where the match is weak. Size is omitted from some rows. Given values are once, few, many or a class for expanded clones.

d_call	clone_size	v_call	j_call	cdr3_aa	cdr3_nt
NA	NA	TRBV30	TRBJ1-1	CAWSVEGVVTEAFF	TGTGCCTGGAGTGTAGAAGGGGTAGTCACTGAAGCTTTCTTT
TRBD2	NA	TRBV5-1	TRBJ2-5	CASSLSSGGETQYF	TGCGCCAGCAGCTTGTCTAGCGGTGGGGAGACCCAGTACTTC
TRBD1	NA	TRBV7-6	TRBJ2-7	CASSLTGESGEQYF	TGTGCCAGCAGCTTGACAGGGGAGTCGGGCGAGCAGTACTTC
NA	NA	TRBV2	TRBJ1-6	CASSERGSGSPLHF	TGTGCCAGCAGTGAACGCGGGTCGGGTTCACCCCTCCACTTT
TRBD1	few	TRBV11-2	TRBJ1-2	CASSPRTGGIYGYTF	TGTGCCAGCAGCCCCCGGACAGGGGGTATCTATGGCTACACCTTC
TRBD1	NA	TRBV7-2	TRBJ2-1	CASSSDRGLINEQFF	TGTGCCAGCAGCTCGGACAGGGGGCTCATCAATGAGCAGTTCTTC
NA	many	TRBV4-1	TRBJ2-3	CASSPGQFFTDTQYF	TGCGCCAGCAGCCCAGGACAGTTCTTCACAGATACGCAGTATTTT
TRBD2	NA	TRBV18	TRBJ2-5	CASSLGLAPEAQYF	TGTGCCAGCTCATTGGGACTAGCGCCCGAGGCCCAGTACTTC
NA	few	TRBV10-3	TRBJ2-3	CAIKRNTDTQYF	TGTGCCATCAAGAGGAACACAGATACGCAGTATTTT
NA	NA	TRBV4-3	TRBJ2-3	CASSPKIRGGASDTQYF	TGCGCCAGCAGCCCAAAGATCCGCGGGGGCGCATCAGATACGCAGTATTTT
TRBD2	NA	TRBV5-1	TRBJ2-5	CASSSTGTMGETQYF	TGCGCCAGCAGCTCCACCGGGACTATGGGGGAGACCCAGTACTTC
TRBD1	NA	TRBV5-6	TRBJ1-1	CASSNSDRVNTEAFF	TGTGCCAGCAGCAACTCCGACAGGGTGAACACTGAAGCTTTCTTT
NA	NA	TRBV7-2	TRBJ1-5	CASSFDFNQPQHF	TGTGCCAGCAGCTTTGACTTCAATCAGCCCCAGCATTTT
NA	NA	TRBV6-1	TRBJ1-1	CASSEAGQLNTEAFF	TGTGCCAGCAGTGAAGCCGGACAGCTGAACACTGAAGCTTTCTTT
NA	few	TRBV7-6	TRBJ2-7	CASSLGGGDSSYEQYF	TGTGCCAGCAGCTTAGGGGGCGGGGATAGCTCCTACGAGCAGTACTTC
TRBD2	NA	TRBV28	TRBJ2-1	CASRTSGSGNEQFF	TGTGCCAGCAGGACTAGCGGGAGTGGCAATGAGCAGTTCTTC
TRBD1	NA	TRBV11-2	TRBJ1-4	CASSLQGIGEKLFF	TGTGCCAGCAGCCTACAGGGGATTGGGGAAAAACTGTTTTTT
NA	NA	TRBV5-1	TRBJ1-1	CASRGARLLNTEAFF	TGCGCCAGCAGGGGGGCTCGGTTATTGAACACTGAAGCTTTCTTT
NA	once	TRBV25-1	TRBJ1-1	CASSGRVFRDTEAFF	TGTGCCAGCAGTGGCAGGGTGTTTCGGGACACTGAAGCTTTCTTT
NA	NA	TRBV2	TRBJ1-2	CASSEQGPTYGYTF	TGTGCCAGCAGCGAGCAGGGGCCGACCTATGGCTACACCTTC
TRBD1	NA	TRBV9	TRBJ1-2	CASSEQPGQGWGYTF	TGTGCCAGCAGCGAACAGCCGGGACAGGGGTGGGGCTACACCTTC
TRBD1	few	TRBV5-4	TRBJ1-1	CASSGRQGLPEAFF	TGTGCCAGCAGCGGGAGACAGGGTCTCCCTGAAGCTTTCTTT
NA	once	TRBV7-8	TRBJ1-4	CASSPLSPTNEKLFF	TGTGCCAGCAGCCCTCTTTCTCCAACTAATGAAAAACTGTTTTTT
TRBD1	NA	TRBV6-1	TRBJ2-7	CASSLTGGVINEQYF	TGTGCCAGCAGCTTGACAGGGGGCGTTATAAACGAGCAGTACTTC
TRBD1	NA	TRBV7-9	TRBJ1-3	CASSPRTGYGNTIYF	TGTGCCAGCAGCCCTCGGACAGGGTACGGAAACACCATATATTTT
NA	NA	TRBV5-1	TRBJ1-5	CASSEQGLDQPQHF	TGCGCCAGCAGCGAACAGGGCCTCGATCAGCCCCAGCATTTT
TRBD2	NA	TRBV18	TRBJ2-7	CASSASTSGTGGGEQYF	TGTGCCAGCTCAGCGTCGACTAGCGGGACGGGGGGCGGCGAGCAGTACTTC
NA	few	TRBV2	TRBJ1-1	CASSGQMNTEAFF	TGTGCCAGCAGTGGACAGATGAACACTGAAGCTTTCTTT
TRBD1	NA	TRBV19	TRBJ1-1	CASRGTGLNTEAFF	TGTGCCAGTAGAGGGACAGGGTTGAACACTGAAGCTTTCTTT